This is a list of T cell receptor beta chains from one sample in a study of blood T cell repertoires in COVID-19. Measured with immunoSEQ multiplex PCR; TCRdb has only the in-frame clones, and not every one. In the table there are approximately 200,000 clones, about 81% of which are singletons. The specimen sequenced was PBMCs or T cells enriched from blood (not recorded which). The receptor set was obtained from a man in his forties who had recovered from COVID-19. CDR3s include the opening cysteine and the closing phenylalanine or tryptophan. The D gene is left open where the match is weak. Part of the rows lack a size; the others show once, few, many or a class for expanded clones.

TRBV14	.	.	TRBJ1-6	CASSPKQRANSPLHF	TGTGCCAGCAGCCCCAAACAGAGGGCGAATTCACCCCTCCACTTT
TRBV19	.	TRBD1	TRBJ1-2	CASRDRGNYGYTF	TGTGCCAGTAGGGACAGGGGAAACTATGGCTACACCTTC
TRBV6-5	.	TRBD1	TRBJ2-5	CASSPGGSQETQYF	TGTGCCAGCAGTCCAGGGGGCTCTCAAGAGACCCAGTACTTC
TRBV30	.	.	TRBJ1-4	CAWSVLKGANEKLFF	TGTGCCTGGAGTGTACTTAAGGGAGCTAATGAAAAACTGTTTTTT
TRBV7-2	.	.	TRBJ2-1	CASQSVQGRIQQFF	TGTGCCAGCCAAAGCGTACAAGGTAGGATTCAGCAGTTCTTC
TRBV30	.	.	TRBJ2-1	CAWSVNQVREQFF	TGTGCCTGGAGTGTAAACCAAGTCCGGGAGCAGTTCTTC
TRBV6-5	.	TRBD1	TRBJ1-5	CASSYSGQYHQPQHF	TGTGCCAGCAGTTACTCGGGACAGTACCATCAGCCCCAGCATTTT
TRBV5-1	.	.	TRBJ2-5	CASSPAGQPAETQYF	TGCGCCAGCAGCCCCGCGGGACAGCCGGCCGAGACCCAGTACTTC
TRBV2	.	TRBD1	TRBJ1-1	CASTEGQRNTEAFF	TGTGCCAGCACCGAGGGACAGAGAAACACTGAAGCTTTCTTT
TRBV6-5	.	.	TRBJ1-2	CASSYSGSYGYTF	TGTGCCAGCAGTTACTCTGGCTCATATGGCTACACCTTC
TRBV14	few	.	TRBJ2-5	CASSQIFSGETQYF	TGTGCCAGCAGCCAAATATTCTCAGGGGAGACCCAGTACTTC
TRBV30	.	.	TRBJ1-2	CAWRGQLLNRGEGYTF	TGTGCCTGGAGAGGGCAGCTCCTGAATCGGGGAGAGGGCTACACCTTC
TRBV30	.	TRBD1	TRBJ1-3	CAWSTGTGAGNTIYF	TGTGCCTGGAGCACCGGGACAGGGGCGGGAAACACCATATATTTT
TRBV19	.	TRBD1	TRBJ1-5	CATEDRAGNQPQHF	TGTGCCACCGAGGACAGGGCGGGCAATCAGCCCCAGCATTTT
TRBV24-1	.	.	TRBJ1-4	CATQSATNEKLFF	TGTGCCACCCAGTCTGCAACTAATGAAAAACTGTTTTTT
TRBV3-1/TRBV3-2	.	TRBD2	TRBJ2-5	CASSQVGGAGGGTQYF	TGTGCCAGCAGCCAAGTAGGGGGAGCGGGAGGAGGGACCCAGTACTTC
TRBV10-3	.	.	TRBJ2-7	CAVQQGGYEQYF	TGTGCCGTACAGCAGGGGGGCTACGAGCAGTACTTC
TRBV29-1	.	.	TRBJ2-7	CSVGTAYEQYF	TGCAGCGTTGGTACAGCCTACGAGCAGTACTTC
TRBV2	.	.	TRBJ2-3	CASSEALHRQTGTDTQYF	TGTGCCAGCAGTGAAGCGCTTCATAGACAGACGGGCACAGATACGCAGTATTTT
TRBV5-4	.	.	TRBJ1-3	CASSSQGSGNTIYF	TGTGCCAGCAGCTCCCAGGGTTCAGGAAACACCATATATTTT
TRBV18	.	.	TRBJ2-1	CASSPEVSYNEQFF	TGTGCCAGCTCACCCGAGGTGTCTTACAATGAGCAGTTCTTC
TRBV5-1	.	.	TRBJ2-1	CASSLDPRTTIYNEQFF	TGCGCCAGCAGCTTAGACCCCCGGACTACCATTTACAATGAGCAGTTCTTC
TRBV5-6	.	.	TRBJ2-1	CASSLAGSYNEQFF	TGTGCCAGCAGCTTGGCGGGTTCCTACAATGAGCAGTTCTTC
TRBV9	.	.	TRBJ2-1	CASSVAGSGGNEQFF	TGTGCCAGCAGCGTAGCCGGGAGTGGGGGCAATGAGCAGTTCTTC
TRBV11-2	.	TRBD1	TRBJ1-1	CASSPLGQGGDNTEAFF	TGTGCCAGCAGCCCACTGGGACAGGGGGGGGACAACACTGAAGCTTTCTTT
TRBV3-1/TRBV3-2	.	TRBD2	TRBJ2-5	CASSSGTSGNQETQYF	TGTGCCAGCAGTTCCGGGACTAGCGGGAACCAAGAGACCCAGTACTTC
TRBV9	.	.	TRBJ2-6	CASSVAGSGANVLTF	TGTGCCAGCAGCGTAGCGGGCTCTGGGGCCAACGTCCTGACTTTC
TRBV28	.	.	TRBJ2-2	CASSLFSGSYTGELFF	TGTGCCAGCAGTTTATTTTCCGGGTCTTACACCGGGGAGCTGTTTTTT